A single T cell receptor beta chain is shown here with its context. Antigen: not known. This specimen comes from a study of monozygotic twins with cystic fibrosis. TCRdb keeps only in-frame clones here, not all; method: immunoSEQ multiplex PCR. The data contain 8,000 or so clones, approximately 95% of them singletons. Germline CDR1 reads SGHDT; CDR2 reads YYEEEE. The length of the CDR3 is 12 residues. V lost 4 bases and J lost 5, with 10 bases in between. Whole-study findings and limits: J usage was most co-twin-similar in 8 of 16 pairs, V in 13. Median Simpson clonality of roughly 0.01 suggested naive T cells predominated.

The specimen was blood. The chain joins TRBV5-6 to TRBJ2-7, with a tentative D call TRBD1 (6 bases). This clonotype was sampled from a boy aged 2-15 years with cystic fibrosis. The CDR3 loop reads CASSPQGDEQYF. Here the CDR3 DNA reads TGTGCCAGCAGCCCACAGGGTGACGAGCAGTACTTC.